Listed below are T cell receptor beta chains from one sample, sequenced in a study of neoadjuvant anti-PD-1 for oral cavity cancer. Clones were read by immunoSEQ multiplex PCR, and TCRdb kept only the in-frame ones, dropping some. This table holds 65,000 to 95,000 clones, about 80% found once. Sequenced here: PBMCs, sampled before nivolumab (anti-PD-1) treatment. Receptors originate from a person aged 40 to 85 with oral cavity squamous cell carcinoma. Both conserved end residues are part of each CDR3. D genes are given only for firm matches. Rows give clone size only sometimes, using once, few, many, or a class for an expanded clone.

clone_size	v_call	j_call	d_call	cdr3_aa	cdr3_nt
-	TRBV6-5	TRBJ1-1	-	CASSYSPGYTEAFF	TGTGCCAGCAGTTACTCTCCAGGATACACTGAAGCTTTCTTT
-	TRBV4-1	TRBJ1-5	-	CASSQPGGNQPQHF	TGCGCCAGCAGCCAACCGGGGGGCAATCAGCCCCAGCATTTT
-	TRBV27	TRBJ2-5	-	CASSLGGVGLETQYF	TGTGCCAGCAGTTTAGGAGGTGTGGGGTTGGAGACCCAGTACTTC
-	TRBV30	TRBJ1-5	TRBD1	CAWSAGQGDQPQHF	TGTGCCTGGAGTGCCGGACAGGGGGATCAGCCCCAGCATTTT
once	TRBV6-5	TRBJ1-4	-	CASSYSPTRGNEKLFF	TGTGCCAGCAGTTACTCGCCCACCCGCGGAAATGAAAAACTGTTTTTT
-	TRBV5-1	TRBJ2-1	TRBD2	CASSLDAGASSYNEQFF	TGCGCCAGCAGCTTGGACGCGGGAGCCAGCTCCTACAATGAGCAGTTCTTC
-	TRBV6-1	TRBJ1-2	TRBD1	CASTRQGSRYTF	TGTGCCAGCACCCGACAGGGATCTCGCTACACCTTC
-	TRBV7-9	TRBJ1-4	TRBD1	CASSLTTGLGEKLFF	TGTGCCAGCAGCTTGACGACAGGGTTAGGGGAAAAACTGTTTTTT
-	TRBV6-1	TRBJ1-2	-	CASLSPSQGYTF	TGTGCCAGCCTCTCCCCCTCTCAGGGCTACACCTTC
-	TRBV19	TRBJ2-1	-	CASRPGPASDEQFF	TGTGCCAGTAGACCAGGACCTGCCAGCGATGAGCAGTTCTTC
-	TRBV2	TRBJ2-7	TRBD1	CASRGTGGSYEQYF	TGTGCCAGCAGGGGGACAGGGGGTTCCTACGAGCAGTACTTC
once	TRBV27	TRBJ2-1	-	CASSLGWDGDYNEQFF	TGTGCCAGCAGCTTAGGGTGGGACGGTGACTACAATGAGCAGTTCTTC
many	TRBV5-6	TRBJ2-7	-	CASSSFVEQYF	TGTGCCAGCAGCTCCTTCGTCGAGCAGTACTTC
few	TRBV28	TRBJ2-1	TRBD2	CASSLLAGGKNEQFF	TGTGCCAGCAGTTTATTAGCGGGAGGTAAGAATGAGCAGTTCTTC
few	TRBV4-1	TRBJ2-5	-	CASSQDGRGSKETQYF	TGCGCCAGCAGCCAAGATGGTAGGGGTTCGAAGGAGACCCAGTACTTC
once	TRBV7-9	TRBJ2-1	TRBD1	CASSFVGGTGWNEQFF	TGTGCCAGCAGTTTCGTAGGTGGGACAGGGTGGAATGAGCAGTTCTTC
-	TRBV5-1	TRBJ1-5	-	CASSSDGYSNQPQHF	TGCGCCAGCAGCAGCGACGGGTATAGCAATCAGCCCCAGCATTTT
-	TRBV7-9	TRBJ1-2	TRBD1	CASSLGTGPYGYTF	TGTGCCAGCAGCTTAGGGACAGGCCCCTATGGCTACACCTTC
few	TRBV7-2	TRBJ1-1	-	CASSFRQGYTEAFF	TGTGCCAGCAGCTTCCGCCAGGGATACACTGAAGCTTTCTTT
-	TRBV5-4	TRBJ1-2	-	CASSPEVGQPAAF	TGTGCCAGCAGCCCAGAGGTAGGACAGCCAGCCGCCTTC
-	TRBV19	TRBJ2-1	TRBD1	CASSINPRQGQFF	TGTGCCAGTAGTATAAACCCCCGACAGGGTCAGTTCTTC
-	TRBV10-3	TRBJ1-5	TRBD1	CAISESRDRGQPQHF	TGTGCCATCAGTGAATCCCGGGACAGGGGACAGCCCCAGCATTTT
-	TRBV10-3	TRBJ2-5	TRBD2	CAIAGRAGGETQYF	TGTGCCATCGCTGGCCGAGCGGGAGGAGAGACCCAGTACTTC
-	TRBV2	TRBJ2-1	-	CARGSGTPGGEQFF	TGTGCCAGGGGATCGGGGACACCCGGGGGGGAGCAGTTCTTC
few	TRBV4-1	TRBJ2-5	TRBD2	CASSQEGGLAGGETQYF	TGCGCCAGCAGCCAAGAGGGGGGACTAGCGGGAGGAGAGACCCAGTACTTC
-	TRBV30	TRBJ2-1	-	CAWSVESGPNNEQFF	TGTGCCTGGAGTGTAGAAAGCGGACCCAACAATGAGCAGTTCTTC
-	TRBV16	TRBJ1-2	-	CASSSGGGYTF	TGTGCCAGCAGCAGTGGGGGCGGCTACACCTTC
once	TRBV7-9	TRBJ1-5	TRBD1	CASSLGRTGADQPQHF	TGTGCCAGCAGCTTAGGACGGACAGGGGCCGATCAGCCCCAGCATTTT
-	TRBV29-1	TRBJ2-7	-	CSVERSGNEQYF	TGCAGCGTTGAAAGGTCGGGGAACGAGCAGTACTTC